These 23 T cell receptor beta chains were all obtained from the same sample, sequenced in a study of metastatic and nonmetastatic thyroid tumors. MiXCR re-clonotyped the PCR reads for TCRdb. The repertoire holds around 34,000 clones, with about a fifth as singletons. Until they underwent thyroid surgery, no patient had received any treatment. The material sequenced was tumor tissue. These receptor sequences come from a male donor with papillary thyroid cancer or a benign thyroid nodule (not recorded which). Some clones in this sample may be carry-over from other donors' samples.

This clone counts as medium-sized (0.01 to 0.1%). This sequence joins TRBV6-1 and TRBJ1-6; D is unresolved. Per the germline V gene, CDR1 is MNHNS and CDR2 is SASEGT. This CDR3 is built from 12 residues. The V and J ends lost 0 bases and 14 bases respectively, with 8 bases between them. The CDR3 loop is CASSEARSTLHF. CDR3 in DNA: TGTGCCAGCAGTGAAGCGCGGTCTACCCTCCACTTT.

This clone was counted a few times. The chain uses TRBV24-1 and TRBJ1-2; D remains ambiguous. CDR3 length: 14 residues. Germline assignment: CDR1 KGHDR and CDR2 SFDVKD. V shed 2 bases and J shed 4 bases, with 10 bases lying between them. This CDR3 is CATSDSSRTYGYTF. In DNA form, the CDR3 reads TGTGCCACCAGTGATTCTTCCAGGACCTATGGCTACACCTTC.

The chain employs TRBV20-1 and TRBJ2-4; 10 nucleotides match TRBD2. Germline loops: CDR1 DFQATT, CDR2 SNEGSKA (reference sequence). The CDR3 extends over 17 amino acids. The trim removed 8 bases at V and 0 bases at J, leaving 13 bases unmatched. CDR3 region: CSSGLGLADLAKNIQYF. The CDR3 nucleotides read TGCAGTTCAGGACTCGGACTAGCGGACCTAGCCAAAAACATTCAGTACTTC.

This chain joins TRBV19 and TRBJ2-7; D might be TRBD1 or TRBD2, each matching 5 bases. The germline V gene has CDR1 LNHDA and CDR2 SQIVND (reference sequence). CDR3 length: 13 residues. V was clipped by 3 bases and J by 3 bases, with 9 bases between them. The CDR3 DNA reads TGTGCCAGTAGTATTGGGGGTAGCTACGAGCAGTACTTC. Protein: CASSIGGSYEQYF. The full variable domain, with the rest looked up from reference TRBV19 and TRBJ2-7, is DGGITQSPKYLFRKEGQNVTLSCEQNLNHDAMYWYRQDPGQGLRLIYYSQIVNDFQKGDIAEGYSVSREKKESFPLTVTSAQKNPTAFYLCASSIGGSYEQYFGPGTRLTVT.

This clone was detected ten times or more. The chain is built from TRBV5-6 and TRBJ2-3, with 8 bases fitting TRBD2. V lost 4 bases and J lost 6; bases outside the gene matches: 7. The CDR3 is 14 amino acids. Germline lookup yields CDR1 SGHDT and CDR2 YYEEEE. CDR3 in DNA: TGTGCCAGCAGCAAACCGGGACTAGTGGATACGCAGTATTTT. Translation gives CASSKPGLVDTQYF.

There are many counts of this clone. This chain joins TRBV4-3 and TRBJ2-3; D is uncertain. The CDR3 has 13 amino acids. The germline V and J ends were trimmed by 0 bases and 4 bases, with 5 bases remaining between them. Germline V CDR1 and CDR2: LGHNA, YSLEER. CDR3 DNA sequence: TGCGCCAGCAGCCAAGAACTGCCAGATACGCAGTATTTT. It is translated as CASSQELPDTQYF.

This clone was seen repeatedly, ten times or more. V gene TRBV30 combines with J gene TRBJ2-7, with D unresolved. Trimming took 3 bases from V and 7 from J, leaving 7 bases between them. This CDR3 comprises 10 residues. Per germline, CDR1 GTSNPN and CDR2 SVGIG (reference sequence). CDR3 residues: CAWSKGEQYF. The DNA for the CDR3 is TGTGCCTGGAGCAAGGGTGAGCAGTACTTC. The full variable domain, with the rest looked up from reference TRBV30 and TRBJ2-7, is SQTIHQWPATLVQPVGSPLSLECTVEGTSNPNLYWYRQAAGRGLQLLFYSVGIGQISSEVPQNLSASRPQDRQFILSSKKLLLSDSGFYLCAWSKGEQYFGPGTRLTVT.

The chain couples TRBV28 to TRBJ2-1, with TRBD2 matching 13 bases. The CDR3 totals 14 residues. V shed 7 bases, J shed 15 bases, and the junction held 12 bases outside the gene matches. Germline V gene sequence: CDR1 MDHEN, CDR2 SYDVKM. CDR3 region: CASISPGLAGLAFF. Here the CDR3 DNA reads TGTGCCAGCATTTCACCGGGACTAGCGGGATTAGCGTTCTTC.

There are many counts of this clone. The V and J genes are TRBV12-3 or TRBV12-4 and TRBJ1-5, with D maybe TRBD1 (5 bases). The V and J ends lost 0 bases and 6 bases respectively, with 15 bases between them. CDR3 length equals 16 residues. The CDR3 bases are TGTGCCAGCAGTTTAGCATTAGGCAGGGCCGCTCAGCCCCAGCATTTT. It translates to CASSLALGRAAQPQHF.

This clone was counted at least ten times. The chain has TRBV4-3 and TRBJ2-3; D unclear. The germline gives CDR1 LGHNA, CDR2 YSLEER. The CDR3 length is 12 residues. V lost 3 bases to trimming and J lost 4 bases, with 5 bases between them. As DNA, the CDR3 is TGCGCCAGCAGCCAGTATCCAGATACGCAGTATTTT. Amino acid sequence: CASSQYPDTQYF.

Ten or more counts support this clone. The chain employs TRBV5-1 and TRBJ2-5, with 7 bases that match TRBD1. The length of the CDR3 is 14 residues. Germline CDR1 reads SGHRS; CDR2 reads YFSETQ. The V and J ends lost 4 bases and 5 bases, in that order; junction bases with no gene match: 8. The CDR3 DNA reads as TGCGCCAGCAGCCAGGGGGACACCACGGAGACCCAGTACTTC. Residues: CASSQGDTTETQYF.

This clone appeared many times. The gene calls are TRBV20-1 and TRBJ2-7, with D uncertain. The CDR3 has 16 residues. V was pared by 3 bases and J by 6 bases, with 24 bases between. Germline values: CDR1 DFQATT, CDR2 SNEGSKA (reference sequence). As DNA, the CDR3 is TGCAGTGCTAGCTCGTATAACGCCCGAAGAGTATCCGAGCAGTACTTC. Protein product: CSASSYNARRVSEQYF.

This clone was counted a single time. The chain carries TRBV6-1 and TRBJ1-1; D remains ambiguous. Germline lookup yields CDR1 MNHNS and CDR2 SASEGT. The CDR3 has 13 amino acids. V was pared by 6 bases and J by 3 bases, with 11 bases between. The CDR3 sequence: CASSTQWDTEAFF. CDR3 sequence (DNA): TGTGCCAGCAGCACACAGTGGGACACTGAAGCTTTCTTT.

The V call is TRBV6-2 or TRBV6-3, the J call TRBJ2-2; D gene uncertain. The CDR3 spans 14 residues. Trimming removed 7 bases at V and 1 base at J, with 10 bases between. CDR1 is MNHEY and CDR2 is SVGEGT in the germline V gene. The CDR3 loop is CASIRSGNTGELFF. CDR3 bases: TGTGCCAGCATCCGGAGTGGGAACACCGGGGAGCTGTTTTTT.

This clone has a count of ten or more. This sequence joins TRBV3-1 and TRBJ2-2; 9 nucleotides agree with TRBD2. With V trimmed by 4 bases and J by 1 base, 4 bases remained unmatched. Germline loops: CDR1 LGHDT, CDR2 YNNKEL (reference sequence). This CDR3 comprises 16 residues. The CDR3 DNA reads TGTGCCAGCAGCCTAATAGCGGGAGAGAACACCGGGGAGCTGTTTTTT. This sequence encodes CASSLIAGENTGELFF. Full variable domain (remainder filled in from reference TRBV3-1 and TRBJ2-2): DTAVSQTPKYLVTQMGNDKSIKCEQNLGHDTMYWYKQDSKKFLKIMFSYNNKELIINETVPNRFSPKSPDKAHLNLHINSLELGDSAVYFCASSLIAGENTGELFFGEGSRLTVL.

This clone was counted between two and nine times. At one of its ends the junction is not consistent with the germline gene, which may arise from a read error. This chain joins TRBV12-3 or TRBV12-4 and TRBJ1-5, with unresolved D. CDR3 size: 13 residues. Here the CDR3 reads CASSRGSNQPQHF. The CDR3 nucleotides are TGTGCCAGCAGTCGGGGTAGCAATCAGCCCCAGCATTTC.

By share of the sample, this clone is medium-sized. This chain joins TRBV28 and TRBJ1-3; D is ambiguous. The V gene's germline CDR1 is MDHEN and CDR2 SYDVKM. The CDR3 is 16 amino acids. V was cut by 0 bases and J by 3 bases, with 12 bases left in between. The CDR3 DNA sequence: TGTGCCAGCAGTTTATGGGCACCGATGGGTGGAAACACCATATATTTT. Amino acids: CASSLWAPMGGNTIYF.

This clone was counted many times. The chain carries TRBV18 and TRBJ2-1; D possibly corresponds to TRBD2 (5 bases). Trimming left V 3 bases short and J 0 bases short, with 9 bases between. The CDR3 covers 15 residues. The germline gives CDR1 KGHSH, CDR2 LQKENI. CDR3 DNA: TGTGCCAGCTCACCCAAAGCGGTCTCCTACAATGAGCAGTTCTTC. Translating gives CASSPKAVSYNEQFF.

The chain links TRBV30 to TRBJ2-1; D is uncertain. Germline V gives CDR1 GTSNPN, CDR2 SVGIG (reference sequence). This CDR3 has 11 amino acids. Trimming cost V 4 bases and J 6 bases, with 7 bases left between them. In nucleotides, the CDR3 is TGTGCCTGGACTAACCTCAATGAGCAGTTCTTC. This gives the protein CAWTNLNEQFF.

Ten or more counts support this clone. The chain carries TRBV20-1 and TRBJ2-5, with 9 positions matching TRBD2. With V trimmed by 0 bases and J by 4 bases, 9 bases remained unmatched. The CDR3 consists of 16 residues. Germline CDR1 reads DFQATT; CDR2 reads SNEGSKA (reference sequence). The CDR3 bases are TGCAGTGCTAGAGAGAGTAGCGGGAGCATAGGAGAGACCCAGTACTTC. Its protein is CSARESSGSIGETQYF.

This clone was observed at least ten times. This sequence joins TRBV7-9 and TRBJ2-5, with TRBD2 matching over 8 bases. Per germline, CDR1 SEHNR and CDR2 FQNEAQ (reference sequence). The ends lost 1 base at V and 0 bases at J; junction bases unmatched: 4. The CDR3 length is 16 residues. The CDR3 sequence: CASSLEGGRYQETQYF. In DNA, the CDR3 is TGTGCCAGCAGCTTAGAGGGCGGGAGGTACCAAGAGACCCAGTACTTC. The whole variable domain, remainder taken from reference TRBV7-9 and TRBJ2-5, is DTGVSQNPRHKITKRGQNVTFRCDPISEHNRLYWYRQTLGQGPEFLTYFQNEAQLEKSRLLSDRFSAERPKGSFSTLEIQRTEQGDSAMYLCASSLEGGRYQETQYFGPGTRLLVL.

This clone has a count of ten or more. The V gene is TRBV2, the J gene TRBJ2-7; 7 nucleotides match TRBD1. The V and J ends lost 9 bases and 4 bases, in that order; junction bases with no gene match: 9. Germline V gives CDR1 SNHLY, CDR2 FYNNEI. The CDR3 consists of 13 residues. In DNA form, the CDR3 reads TGTGCCAGTCAAACAGGGGTTTCTTACGAGCAGTACTTC. Translation: CASQTGVSYEQYF.

This clone has more than one count but fewer than ten. This may stem from a read error, because a much larger clone lies one nucleotide away. Additional DNA sequences in this sample encode the identical CDR3. The chain has TRBV6-1 and TRBJ2-4; 7 positions match TRBD1. The junction had 0 bases not matched to a gene; V was cut back by 6 bases and J by 1 base. The V gene's germline CDR1 is MNHNS and CDR2 SASEGT. The CDR3 is 13 amino acids. The CDR3 DNA reads as TGTGCCAGCAGACAGGGGGCCAAAAACATTCAGTACTTC. It specifies CASRQGAKNIQYF.